This T cell receptor beta chain was sequenced during a study of blood T cell repertoires in COVID-19. Sequencing used immunoSEQ multiplex PCR; TCRdb keeps in-frame clones, though not all of them. This sample has about 140,000 clones; 78% occur once, and the top ten carry around 2.1%. The sample consisted of peripheral blood. This receptor was identified in a woman aged 55-69 years with acute or convalescent COVID-19.

As DNA, the CDR3 is TGTGCCACCTCGGAGAGCAATCAGCCCCAGCATTTT. It yields the protein CATSESNQPQHF. The chain uses TRBV6-5 and TRBJ1-5; D unclear. The V gene's germline CDR1 is MNHEY and CDR2 SVGAGI. V gave up 10 bases and J gave up 1 base, with 8 bases separating them. CDR3 length: 12 residues.